The present T cell receptor (beta chain) was sequenced within a study of blood T cell repertoires in COVID-19. Study-wide background: There were acute and convalescent COVID-19 samples, and they came from the United States, Italy and Spain. From T cells, B-cell-depleted T cells, or PBMCs came the material, which was cDNA or gDNA.

As processed by the authors: Reference gene primer amplification gave nucleated cell count estimates. Libraries were prepared by immunoSEQ multiplex PCR; TCRdb keeps only in-frame clonotypes and omits some of them. D and trimming come from the DNA, and the V and J calls and clone size come from that table. Among under 350,000 clones, over 75% were seen once, and the ten largest hold 11%. Sample: peripheral blood. The sequence was collected from a woman in her sixties or seventies with acute or convalescent COVID-19.

The CDR3 sequence: CASSPGHYPTDTQYF. CDR3 sequence (DNA): TGTGCCAGTAGTCCGGGACACTACCCCACAGATACGCAGTATTTT. The chain uses TRBV19 and TRBJ2-3; weak D call: TRBD1 (6 bases). This CDR3 spans 15 amino acids. The germline V gene has CDR1 LNHDA and CDR2 SQIVND (reference sequence). With 5 bases removed from V and 2 bases from J, the gap between germline ends came to 14 bases. The full variable domain, in which reference TRBV19 and TRBJ2-3 provide the parts outside the CDR3, is DGGITQSPKYLFRKEGQNVTLSCEQNLNHDAMYWYRQDPGQGLRLIYYSQIVNDFQKGDIAEGYSVSREKKESFPLTVTSAQKNPTAFYLCASSPGHYPTDTQYFGPGTRLTVL.